One and the same sample provided the 10 T cell receptor beta chains below, sequenced in a study of regulatory T cells in long-lasting Graves disease. Arm-PCR of CDR3 regions with iRepertoire HTBI primers generated TCR beta libraries. TCRdb ran MiXCR on the multiplex PCR reads and lists one entry per CDR3 protein. The profile shows under 250,000 distinct CDR3 sequences, about 19% of them singletons. Time point: newly diagnosed GD, antithyroid drugs for less than 3 months. PBMC RNA served as the TCR library source. Specimen: peripheral blood mononuclear cells (PBMCs), collected at new diagnosis, from a patient treated with antithyroid drugs. Receptors were obtained from a female donor with Graves disease.

This clonotype has at least ten counts. This sequence joins TRBV18 and TRBJ1-2; D perhaps matches TRBD1 (5 bases). Germline CDR1 and CDR2: KGHSH and LQKENI. This CDR3 is 14 amino acids long. V lost 3 bases to trimming and J lost 1 base, with 9 bases between them. The CDR3 DNA reads TGTGCCAGCTCACCTGCTGGGGGTAACTATGGCTACACCTTC. This gives the protein CASSPAGGNYGYTF.

This clonotype was seen repeatedly, ten times or more. The genes are TRBV28 and TRBJ2-7; D not certain. V lost 1 base and J 6 bases, leaving 13 bases between the germline ends. The CDR3 runs to 14 residues. CDR1 is MDHEN, CDR2 SYDVKM, per germline. CDR3 sequence reads: CASSLLAPLSEQYF. The CDR3 nucleotides read TGTGCCAGCAGTTTATTGGCCCCGCTCTCCGAGCAGTACTTC.

A note on this clonotype: A far larger clone is a single base away, which makes a read error likely. The chain carries TRBV6-8 and TRBJ2-3; 10 bases are shared with TRBD2. Germline V lookup: CDR1 MNHGY, CDR2 SAAAGT. The length of the CDR3 is 17 residues. CDR3 nucleotide sequence: TGTGCCAGCAGTTACTTTCGGACTAGCGGAAGCACAGGTACGCAGTATTTT. Residues: CASSYFRTSGSTGTQYF.

In its sample, this clonotype was seen once. This chain joins TRBV7-2 and TRBJ2-3; D uncertain. V shed 3 bases and J shed 6 bases, with 7 bases lying between them. The CDR3 is 12 residues long. Per the germline V gene, CDR1 is SGHTA and CDR2 is FQGNSA. CDR3 amino acids: CASSFAKDTQYF. CDR3 nucleotide sequence: TGTGCCAGCAGCTTCGCTAAGGATACGCAGTATTTT.

This clonotype showed up many times. The gene calls are TRBV18 and TRBJ1-2; a weak D match, TRBD1 (6 bases). Germline V CDR1 and CDR2: KGHSH, LQKENI. This CDR3 spans 14 amino acids. Trimming removed 5 bases from V and 4 bases from J, with 14 bases in between. In DNA, the CDR3 is TGTGCCAGCTCATTATCAGACAGGACCTATGGCTACACCTTC. It encodes CASSLSDRTYGYTF.

The chain recombines TRBV7-9 with TRBJ1-5; D is undetermined. This CDR3 comprises 12 residues. Germline CDR1 SEHNR, CDR2 FQNEAQ (reference sequence). Between the trimmed V and J ends, which lost 3 bases and 11 bases, there was a span of 11 bases. The CDR3 nucleotides are TGTGCCAGCAGCTTCGGTCCGGAAGCCCAGCATTTT. This translates into CASSFGPEAQHF.

This rearrangement joins TRBV28 to TRBJ1-1; D gene uncertain. CDR3 length: 14 amino acids. Germline lookup yields CDR1 MDHEN and CDR2 SYDVKM. The V end lost 9 bases, the J end lost 5 bases, and 19 bases lay between the germline ends. Written as DNA, the CDR3 is TGTGCCAGTTTGGGGTGGGGTGGTGGGACTGAAGCTTTCTTT. Translating gives CASLGWGGGTEAFF. The whole variable domain, remainder taken from reference TRBV28 and TRBJ1-1, is DVKVTQSSRYLVKRTGEKVFLECVQDMDHENMFWYRQDPGLGLRLIYFSYDVKMKEKGDIPEGYSVSREKKERFSLILESASTNQTSMYLCASLGWGGGTEAFFGQGTRLTVV.

This clonotype was seen only a few times. The chain combines TRBV5-1 with TRBJ2-1; unclear D gene. The CDR3 has 15 residues. Germline loops: CDR1 SGHRS, CDR2 YFSETQ. Between the trimmed V and J ends, which lost 4 bases and 0 bases, there was a span of 11 bases. CDR3 bases: TGCGCCAGCAGCCCGACCGCTAGCTCCTACAATGAGCAGTTCTTC. This sequence encodes CASSPTASSYNEQFF. The entire variable domain, with the rest obtained from reference TRBV5-1 and TRBJ2-1, is as follows: KAGVTQTPRYLIKTRGQQVTLSCSPISGHRSVSWYQQTPGQGLQFLFEYFSETQRNKGNFPGRFSGRQFSNSRSEMNVSTLELGDSALYLCASSPTASSYNEQFFGPGTRLTVL.

Many counts were recorded for this clonotype. The CDR3 DNA reads TGTGCCAGCAGCCCACGGGGCTCCTACAATGAGCAGTTCTTC. It translates to CASSPRGSYNEQFF. The genes are TRBV7-2 and TRBJ2-1, with D maybe TRBD2 (5 bases). This CDR3 spans 14 amino acids. V was shortened by 5 bases and J by 0 bases, with 8 bases between the two germline ends. CDR1 is SGHTA and CDR2 is FQGNSA in the germline V gene.

In its sample, this clonotype was seen many times. This rearrangement joins TRBV4-1 to TRBJ2-7; 13 nucleotides align to TRBD2. Per germline, CDR1 MGHRA and CDR2 YSYEKL. This CDR3 has 16 residues. The V gene end was trimmed by 4 bases and the J gene end by 4 bases; junction bases not matched to a gene: 7. The CDR3 DNA is TGCGCCAGCAGCCTAGGGACTAGCGGGGTTTTTTACGAGCAGTACTTC. Amino acids: CASSLGTSGVFYEQYF.